This TCR beta chain emerged from a study of cytomegalovirus exposure and HLA in healthy donors. Points from the study as a whole: Later work showed greater clonal expansion in HLA-associated TCR beta chains than in equally common others.

Primers: 60 Vbeta forward and 13 Jbeta reverse. Source study methods: Later, an analysis found roughly 80 million unique TCR beta chains, and approximately 10 million of these were shared. Sequenced by immunoSEQ multiplex PCR; TCRdb stores in-frame clones only, minus some. V and J calls and clone size are copied from that table; D and trimming were computed from the DNA. The table shows over 85,000 clones, with around 68% occurring only once. The germline CDR1 and CDR2 sequences are LNHNV and YYDKDF (reference sequence). The CDR3 runs 17 residues. The V segment lost 1 base and the J segment 4 bases; nucleotides outside the gene matches: 11. Concerning this clone itself: Antigen specificity is unknown.

This TCR was recovered from a human donor in good health. The chain recombines TRBV15 with TRBJ2-5; the match to TRBD2 covers 8 bases. Sequencing was performed on PBMCs. The CDR3 is CATSRGTAGEYRETQYF. The CDR3 nucleotides read TGTGCCACCAGCAGAGGGACAGCGGGAGAATACAGAGAGACCCAGTACTTC.